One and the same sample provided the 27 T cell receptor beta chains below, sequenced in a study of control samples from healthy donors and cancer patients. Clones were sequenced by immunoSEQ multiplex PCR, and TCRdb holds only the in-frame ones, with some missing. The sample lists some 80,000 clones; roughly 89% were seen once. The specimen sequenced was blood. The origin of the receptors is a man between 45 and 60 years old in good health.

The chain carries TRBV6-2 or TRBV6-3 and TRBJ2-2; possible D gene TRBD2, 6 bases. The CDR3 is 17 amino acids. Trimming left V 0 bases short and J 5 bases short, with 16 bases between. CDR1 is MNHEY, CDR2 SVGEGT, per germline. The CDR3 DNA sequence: TGTGCCAGCAGTTACTCGATCAAGGGAGGACAAACCGGGGAGCTGTTTTTT. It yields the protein CASSYSIKGGQTGELFF.

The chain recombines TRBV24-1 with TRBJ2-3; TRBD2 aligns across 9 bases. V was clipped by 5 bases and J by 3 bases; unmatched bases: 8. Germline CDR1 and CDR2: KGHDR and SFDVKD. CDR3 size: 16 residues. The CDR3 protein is CATSGVAGDLTDTQYF. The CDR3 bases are TGTGCCACCAGTGGAGTAGCGGGGGACCTTACAGATACGCAGTATTTT.

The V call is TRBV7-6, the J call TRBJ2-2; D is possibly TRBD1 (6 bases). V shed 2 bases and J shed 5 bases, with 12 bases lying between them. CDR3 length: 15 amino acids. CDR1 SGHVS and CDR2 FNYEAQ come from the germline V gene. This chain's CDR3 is CASSLSAGATGELFF. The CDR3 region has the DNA TGTGCCAGCAGCTTATCGGCAGGGGCGACCGGGGAGCTGTTTTTT.

CDR3 sequence reads: CASSGTGGLNTEAFF. CDR3 nucleotides: TGCGCCAGCAGCGGAACCGGAGGGCTCAACACTGAAGCTTTCTTT. This chain joins TRBV5-1 and TRBJ1-1; D is ambiguous. The CDR3 covers 15 residues. Deletions cut 4 bases from V and 2 bases from J, with 15 bases between. CDR1 and CDR2 from the germline V gene are SGHRS and YFSETQ.

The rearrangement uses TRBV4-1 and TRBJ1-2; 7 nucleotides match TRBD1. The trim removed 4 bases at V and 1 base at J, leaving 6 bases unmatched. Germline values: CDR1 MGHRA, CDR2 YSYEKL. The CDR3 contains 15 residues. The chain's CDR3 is CASSLGQVFNYGYTF. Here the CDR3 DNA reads TGCGCCAGCAGCCTTGGACAGGTTTTTAACTATGGCTACACCTTC.

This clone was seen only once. The CDR3 reads CASSEASNTEAFF. CDR3 coding DNA: TGTGCCAGCAGTGAAGCCTCTAACACTGAAGCTTTCTTT. The chain combines TRBV2 with TRBJ1-1; D remains ambiguous. CDR3 size: 13 residues. The V end was cut by 0 bases, the J end by 2 bases, with 4 bases between. Germline values: CDR1 SNHLY, CDR2 FYNNEI.

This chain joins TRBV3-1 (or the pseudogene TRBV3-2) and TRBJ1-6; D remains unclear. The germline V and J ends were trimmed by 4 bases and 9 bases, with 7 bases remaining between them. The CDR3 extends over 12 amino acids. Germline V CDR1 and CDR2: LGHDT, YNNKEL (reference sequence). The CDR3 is CASSLFGSPLHF. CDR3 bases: TGTGCCAGCAGCCTTTTTGGTTCACCCCTCCACTTT.

The CDR3 region has the DNA TGTGCCAGCAGTTACATGGGACAGAACACTGAAGCTTTCTTT. Its translation: CASSYMGQNTEAFF. The chain combines TRBV6-5 with TRBJ1-1; the D gene is possibly TRBD1 (6 bases). CDR3 length: 14 residues. Germline CDR1 reads MNHEY; CDR2 reads SVGAGI. V was trimmed by 2 bases and J by 1 base, leaving 8 bases between them.

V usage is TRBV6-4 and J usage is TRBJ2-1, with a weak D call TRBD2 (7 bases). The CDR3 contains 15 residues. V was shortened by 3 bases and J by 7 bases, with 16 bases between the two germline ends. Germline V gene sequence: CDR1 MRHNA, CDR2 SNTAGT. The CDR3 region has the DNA TGTGCCAGCAGTGATGGCGGGGGAACAGGGAATGAGCAGTTCTTC. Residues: CASSDGGGTGNEQFF.

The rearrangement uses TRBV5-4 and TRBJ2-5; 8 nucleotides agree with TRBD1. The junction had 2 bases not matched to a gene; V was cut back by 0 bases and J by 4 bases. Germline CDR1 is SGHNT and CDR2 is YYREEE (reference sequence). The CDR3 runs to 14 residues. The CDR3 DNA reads TGTGCCAGCAGCTTGGGACAGGGGAGAGAGACCCAGTACTTC. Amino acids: CASSLGQGRETQYF.

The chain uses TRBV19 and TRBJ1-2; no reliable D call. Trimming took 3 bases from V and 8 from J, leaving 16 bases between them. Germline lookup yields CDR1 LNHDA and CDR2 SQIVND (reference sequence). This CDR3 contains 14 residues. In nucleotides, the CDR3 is TGTGCCAGTAGTATTCCCGGGGATCTAGGAGGCTACACCTTC. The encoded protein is CASSIPGDLGGYTF.

CDR3 protein: CASSLLGQRLTNYGYTF. The CDR3 coding sequence is TGTGCCAGCAGCTTGCTGGGACAGAGGTTGACTAACTATGGCTACACCTTC. The J gene is TRBJ1-2, the V gene TRBV5-6; 7 positions match TRBD1. The germline gives CDR1 SGHDT, CDR2 YYEEEE. The CDR3 is 17 residues long. V shed 1 base, J shed 0 bases, and the junction held 9 bases outside the gene matches.

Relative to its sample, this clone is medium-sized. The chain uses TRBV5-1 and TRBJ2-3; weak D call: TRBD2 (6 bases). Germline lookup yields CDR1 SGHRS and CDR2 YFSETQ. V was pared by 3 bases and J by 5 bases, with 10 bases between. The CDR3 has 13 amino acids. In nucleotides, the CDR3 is TGCGCCAGCAGCTCGGGAGTGGTAGATACGCAGTATTTT. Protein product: CASSSGVVDTQYF.

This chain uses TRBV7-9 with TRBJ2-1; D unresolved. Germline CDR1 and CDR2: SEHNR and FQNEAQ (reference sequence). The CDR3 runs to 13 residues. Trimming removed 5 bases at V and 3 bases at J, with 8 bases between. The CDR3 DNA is TGTGCCAGCAGCCCGGATATCTACAATGAGCAGTTCTTC. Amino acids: CASSPDIYNEQFF.

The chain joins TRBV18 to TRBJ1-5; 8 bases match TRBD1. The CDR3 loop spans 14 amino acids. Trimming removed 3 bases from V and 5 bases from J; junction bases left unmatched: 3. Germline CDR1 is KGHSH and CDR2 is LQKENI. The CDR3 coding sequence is TGTGCCAGCTCACCGGACAGGGCGGATCAGCCCCAGCATTTT. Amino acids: CASSPDRADQPQHF.

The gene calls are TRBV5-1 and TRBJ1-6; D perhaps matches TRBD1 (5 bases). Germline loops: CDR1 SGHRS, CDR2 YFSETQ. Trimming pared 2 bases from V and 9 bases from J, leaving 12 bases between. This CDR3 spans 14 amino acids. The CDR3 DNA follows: TGCGCCAGCAGCTTCGACGGGGGGGGTTCACCCCTCCACTTT. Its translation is CASSFDGGGSPLHF.

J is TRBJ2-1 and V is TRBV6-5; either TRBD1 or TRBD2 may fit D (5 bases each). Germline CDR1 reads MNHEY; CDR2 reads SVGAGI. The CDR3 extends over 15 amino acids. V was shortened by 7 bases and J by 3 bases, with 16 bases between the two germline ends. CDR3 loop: CASTLTGTGYNEQFF. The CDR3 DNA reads TGTGCCAGCACCCTGACCGGGACGGGCTACAATGAGCAGTTCTTC.

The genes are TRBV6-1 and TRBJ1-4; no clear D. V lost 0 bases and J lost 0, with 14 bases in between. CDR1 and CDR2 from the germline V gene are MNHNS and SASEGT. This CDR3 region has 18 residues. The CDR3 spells CASSEAHLAASTNEKLFF. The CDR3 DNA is TGTGCCAGCAGTGAAGCGCATTTGGCAGCCTCAACTAATGAAAAACTGTTTTTT.

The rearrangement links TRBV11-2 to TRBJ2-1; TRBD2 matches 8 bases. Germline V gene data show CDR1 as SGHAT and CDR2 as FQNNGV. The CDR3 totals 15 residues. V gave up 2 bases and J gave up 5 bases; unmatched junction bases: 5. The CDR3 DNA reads TGTGCCAGCAGCTTAAGGGCGGGGGGCGACAATGAGCAGTTCTTC. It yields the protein CASSLRAGGDNEQFF.

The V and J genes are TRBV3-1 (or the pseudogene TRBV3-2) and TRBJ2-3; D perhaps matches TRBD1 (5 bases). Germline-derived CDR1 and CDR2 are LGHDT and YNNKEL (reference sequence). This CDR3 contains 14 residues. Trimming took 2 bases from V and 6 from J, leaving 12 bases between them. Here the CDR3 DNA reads TGTGCCAGCAGCCAAAGACAGTTCCGGGATACGCAGTATTTT. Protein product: CASSQRQFRDTQYF.

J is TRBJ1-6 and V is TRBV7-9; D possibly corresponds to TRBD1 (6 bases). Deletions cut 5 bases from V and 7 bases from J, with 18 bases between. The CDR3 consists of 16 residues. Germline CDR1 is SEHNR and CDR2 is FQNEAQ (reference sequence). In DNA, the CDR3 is TGTGCCAGCAGCGCAGGAGCCGGGACAAAAAATTCACCCCTCCACTTT. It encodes CASSAGAGTKNSPLHF.

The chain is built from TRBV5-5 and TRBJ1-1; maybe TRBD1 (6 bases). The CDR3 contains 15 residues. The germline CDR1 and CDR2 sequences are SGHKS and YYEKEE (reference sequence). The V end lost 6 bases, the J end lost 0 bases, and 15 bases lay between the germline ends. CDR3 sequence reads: CASTWGLYMNTEAFF. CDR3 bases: TGTGCCAGCACCTGGGGGCTTTATATGAACACTGAAGCTTTCTTT.

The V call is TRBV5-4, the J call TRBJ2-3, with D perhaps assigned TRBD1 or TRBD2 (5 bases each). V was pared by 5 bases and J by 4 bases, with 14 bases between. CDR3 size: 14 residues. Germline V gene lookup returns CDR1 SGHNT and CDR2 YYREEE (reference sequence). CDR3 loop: CASSPTGGADTQYF. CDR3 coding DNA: TGTGCCAGCAGTCCTACTGGGGGAGCAGATACGCAGTATTTT.

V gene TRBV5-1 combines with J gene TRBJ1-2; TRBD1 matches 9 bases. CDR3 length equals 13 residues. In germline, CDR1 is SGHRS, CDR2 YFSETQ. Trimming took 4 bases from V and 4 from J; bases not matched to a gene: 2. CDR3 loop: CASSKGQGYGYTF. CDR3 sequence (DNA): TGCGCCAGCAGCAAGGGACAGGGCTATGGCTACACCTTC. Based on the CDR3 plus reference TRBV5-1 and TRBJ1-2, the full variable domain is KAGVTQTPRYLIKTRGQQVTLSCSPISGHRSVSWYQQTPGQGLQFLFEYFSETQRNKGNFPGRFSGRQFSNSRSEMNVSTLELGDSALYLCASSKGQGYGYTFGSGTRLTVV.

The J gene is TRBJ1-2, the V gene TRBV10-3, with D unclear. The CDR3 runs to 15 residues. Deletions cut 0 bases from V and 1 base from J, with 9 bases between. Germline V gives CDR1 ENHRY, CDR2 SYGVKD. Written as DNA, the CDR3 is TGTGCCATCAGTGAGTCATACGGGGATAACTATGGCTACACCTTC. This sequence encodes CAISESYGDNYGYTF.

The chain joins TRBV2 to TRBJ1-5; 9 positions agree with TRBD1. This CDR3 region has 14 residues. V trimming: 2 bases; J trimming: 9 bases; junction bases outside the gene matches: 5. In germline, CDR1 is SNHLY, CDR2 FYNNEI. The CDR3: CASSERGQGRPQHF. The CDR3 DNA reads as TGTGCCAGCAGTGAAAGGGGACAGGGAAGGCCCCAGCATTTT.

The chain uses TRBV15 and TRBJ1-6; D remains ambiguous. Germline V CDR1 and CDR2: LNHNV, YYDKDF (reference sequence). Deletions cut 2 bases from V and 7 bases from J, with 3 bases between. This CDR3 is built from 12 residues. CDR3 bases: TGTGCCACCAGCAGACTGAATTCACCCCTCCACTTT. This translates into CATSRLNSPLHF.